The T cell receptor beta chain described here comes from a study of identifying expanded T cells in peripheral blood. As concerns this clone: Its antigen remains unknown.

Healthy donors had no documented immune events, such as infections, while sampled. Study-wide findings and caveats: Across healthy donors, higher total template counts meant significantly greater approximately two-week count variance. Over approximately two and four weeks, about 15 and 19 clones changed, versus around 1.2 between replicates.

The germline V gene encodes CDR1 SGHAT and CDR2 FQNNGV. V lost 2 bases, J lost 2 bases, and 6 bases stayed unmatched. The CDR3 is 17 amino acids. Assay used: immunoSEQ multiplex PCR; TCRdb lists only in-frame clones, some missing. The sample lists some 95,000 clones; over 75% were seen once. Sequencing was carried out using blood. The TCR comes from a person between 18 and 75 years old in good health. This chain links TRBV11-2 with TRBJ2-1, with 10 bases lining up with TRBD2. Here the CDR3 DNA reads TGTGCCAGCAGCTTAACTAAGCGGGGGGGCGCCTACAATGAGCAGTTCTTC. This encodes CASSLTKRGGAYNEQFF.